Included here is one T cell receptor (beta chain) sequence, with context. The antigen is undetermined. Clones were sequenced by immunoSEQ multiplex PCR, and TCRdb holds only the in-frame ones, with some missing. The table records approximately 480,000 clones, approximately 90% of them present only once. Trimming at V came to 6 bases and at J to 5 bases, leaving 9 bases not matched to a gene. Germline V gene lookup returns CDR1 MDHEN and CDR2 SYDVKM. The CDR3 is made up of 15 amino acids. This entry comes from a study of Ad26.COV2.S vaccination and SARS-CoV-2 variants. Overall study context: Into the muscle, Ad26.COV2.S was dosed once or twice, 56 days apart. Findings and limits, study-wide: Spike-specific TCR breadth was greater after Ad26.COV2.S than placebo. Vaccine and placebo groups showed comparable non-spike TCR breadth.

The treatment was: around 19 received Ad26.COV2.S at low or high dose, single or two shots; about five received placebo; per-sample allocation not given. All samples were drawn on day 63, counting from the first vaccine or placebo injection. An Ad26 vector carrying the Wuhan-strain SARS-CoV-2 spike served as the vaccine. The clonotype originates from a person aged 18-60 years who received the Ad26.COV2.S COVID-19 vaccine or a placebo. V and J are TRBV28 and TRBJ2-3; 9 bases map to TRBD2. This sample comprised peripheral blood, obtained in a trial of Ad26.COV2.S vaccine versus placebo. CDR3 bases: TGTGCCAGCAGCTACATCTCGCGGGAGGGAGATACGCAGTATTTT. It codes for CASSYISREGDTQYF.